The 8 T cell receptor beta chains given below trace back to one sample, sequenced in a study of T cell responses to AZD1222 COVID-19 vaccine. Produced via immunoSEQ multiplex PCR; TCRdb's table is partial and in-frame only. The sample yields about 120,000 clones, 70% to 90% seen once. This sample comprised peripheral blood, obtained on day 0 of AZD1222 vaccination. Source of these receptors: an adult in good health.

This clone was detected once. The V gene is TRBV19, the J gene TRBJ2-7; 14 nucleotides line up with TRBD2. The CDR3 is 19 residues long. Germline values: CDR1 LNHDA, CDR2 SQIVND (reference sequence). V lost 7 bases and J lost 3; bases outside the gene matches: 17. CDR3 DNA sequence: TGTGCCAGTAAATCGACAGGGGGGACTAGCGGGAGTGAGTACTACGAGCAGTACTTC. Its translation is CASKSTGGTSGSEYYEQYF. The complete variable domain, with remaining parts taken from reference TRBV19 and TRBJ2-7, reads DGGITQSPKYLFRKEGQNVTLSCEQNLNHDAMYWYRQDPGQGLRLIYYSQIVNDFQKGDIAEGYSVSREKKESFPLTVTSAQKNPTAFYLCASKSTGGTSGSEYYEQYFGPGTRLTVT.

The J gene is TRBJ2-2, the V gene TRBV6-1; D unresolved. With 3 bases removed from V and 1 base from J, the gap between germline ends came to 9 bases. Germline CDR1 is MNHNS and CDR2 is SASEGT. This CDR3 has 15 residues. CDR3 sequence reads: CASSDNSENTGELFF. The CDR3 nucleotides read TGTGCCAGCAGTGACAACAGTGAGAACACCGGGGAGCTGTTTTTT.

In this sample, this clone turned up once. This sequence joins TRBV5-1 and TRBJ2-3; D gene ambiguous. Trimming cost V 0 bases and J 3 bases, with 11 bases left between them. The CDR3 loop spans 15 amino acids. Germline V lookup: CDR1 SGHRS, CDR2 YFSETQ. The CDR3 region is CASSLGTGLTDTQYF. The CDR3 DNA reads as TGCGCCAGCAGCTTGGGGACCGGGTTGACAGATACGCAGTATTTT.

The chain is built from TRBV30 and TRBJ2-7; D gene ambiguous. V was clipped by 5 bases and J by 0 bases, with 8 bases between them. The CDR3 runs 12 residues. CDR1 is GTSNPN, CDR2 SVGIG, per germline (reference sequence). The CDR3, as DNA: TGTGCCTGGCAGCAGGACTCCTACGAGCAGTACTTC. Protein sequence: CAWQQDSYEQYF.

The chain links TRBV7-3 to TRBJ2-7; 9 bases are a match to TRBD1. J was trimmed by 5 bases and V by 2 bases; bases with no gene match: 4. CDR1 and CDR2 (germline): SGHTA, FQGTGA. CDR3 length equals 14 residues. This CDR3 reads CASSLGQGIHEQYF. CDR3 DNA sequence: TGTGCCAGCAGCTTAGGACAGGGGATCCACGAGCAGTACTTC.

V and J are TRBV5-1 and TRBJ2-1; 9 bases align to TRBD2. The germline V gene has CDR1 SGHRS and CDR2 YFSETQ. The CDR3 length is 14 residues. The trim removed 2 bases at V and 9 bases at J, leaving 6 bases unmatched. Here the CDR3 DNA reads TGCGCCAGCAGCTTCTTAGCGGGAGAGGGTGAGCAGTTCTTC. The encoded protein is CASSFLAGEGEQFF. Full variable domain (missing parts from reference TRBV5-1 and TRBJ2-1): KAGVTQTPRYLIKTRGQQVTLSCSPISGHRSVSWYQQTPGQGLQFLFEYFSETQRNKGNFPGRFSGRQFSNSRSEMNVSTLELGDSALYLCASSFLAGEGEQFFGPGTRLTVL.

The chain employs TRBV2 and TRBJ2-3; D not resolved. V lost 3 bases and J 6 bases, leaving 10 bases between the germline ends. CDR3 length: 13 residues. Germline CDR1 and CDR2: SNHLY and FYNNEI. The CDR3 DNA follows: TGTGCCAGCAGTGATAACGCTTGGGATACGCAGTATTTT. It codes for CASSDNAWDTQYF.

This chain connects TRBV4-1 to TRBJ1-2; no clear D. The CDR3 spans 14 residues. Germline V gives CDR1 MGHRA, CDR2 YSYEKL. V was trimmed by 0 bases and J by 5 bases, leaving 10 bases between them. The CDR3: CASSQEGAPYGYTF. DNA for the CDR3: TGCGCCAGCAGCCAAGAAGGCGCGCCGTATGGCTACACCTTC.